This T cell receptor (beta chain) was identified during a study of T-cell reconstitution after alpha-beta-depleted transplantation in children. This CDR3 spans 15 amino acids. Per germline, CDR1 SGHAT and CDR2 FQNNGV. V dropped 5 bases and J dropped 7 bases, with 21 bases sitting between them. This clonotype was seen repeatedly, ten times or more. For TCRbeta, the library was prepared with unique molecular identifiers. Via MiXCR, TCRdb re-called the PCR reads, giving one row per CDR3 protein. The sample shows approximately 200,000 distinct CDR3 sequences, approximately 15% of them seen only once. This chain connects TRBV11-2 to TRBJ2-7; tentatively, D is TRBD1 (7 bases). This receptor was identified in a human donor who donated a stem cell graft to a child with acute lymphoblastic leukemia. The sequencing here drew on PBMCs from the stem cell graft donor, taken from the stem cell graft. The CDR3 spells CASSQTGRPTSEQYF. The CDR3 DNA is TGTGCCAGCAGCCAGACAGGGAGGCCCACCTCTGAGCAGTACTTC. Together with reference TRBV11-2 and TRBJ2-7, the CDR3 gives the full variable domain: EAGVAQSPRYKIIEKRQSVAFWCNPISGHATLYWYQQILGQGPKLLIQFQNNGVVDDSQLPKDRFSAERLKGVDSTLKIQPAKLEDSAVYLCASSQTGRPTSEQYFGPGTRLTVT.